This T cell receptor beta chain is drawn from a study of OX40 agonist ivuxolimab in advanced cancers. Only in-frame clones appear in the TCRdb table, and some are missing; sequencing was by immunoSEQ multiplex PCR. The sample has around 58,000 clones, 84% seen once. The CDR3 runs 13 residues. From germline, CDR1 is MNHEY and CDR2 SVGAGI. The J segment lost 11 bases and the V segment lost 2 bases, leaving 5 bases of the junction unmatched. Cycle 7 day 1, cycle 4 day 1, and baseline were the timepoints at which blood was sampled. The origin of this receptor is an adult with an advanced solid tumor such as melanoma, head and neck, liver or kidney cancer. The material was CD4+ or CD8+ T cells sorted from blood, obtained in a trial of the OX40 agonist ivuxolimab. The chain is built from TRBV6-5 and TRBJ2-7; 11 positions match TRBD1. The CDR3 sequence is CASSYRGTGGKYF. The CDR3 DNA is TGTGCCAGCAGTTACCGGGGGACAGGGGGAAAGTACTTC.